This T cell receptor beta chain was identified in a study of OX40 agonist ivuxolimab in advanced cancers. Study-level background: Ivuxolimab doses were 0.01, 0.1, 0.3, 1.5, 3 or 10 mg/kg every 2 weeks. General study points: Compared with CD4+, CD8+ T cells on average had more expanded clones.

Germline values: CDR1 SNHLY, CDR2 FYNNEI. The CDR3 length is 14 residues. V was pared by 4 bases and J by 5 bases, with 4 bases of the junction left unmatched. In its sample, this clone was seen a few times. Its matching antigen is unknown. At the DNA level, this CDR3 is encoded by other sequences in the same sample as well. TCRdb's copy holds only in-frame clones and misses some; the assay was immunoSEQ multiplex PCR. This sample has approximately 69,000 clones, with 84% found just once. This chain links TRBV2 with TRBJ1-4; 7 bases match TRBD1. This receptor was taken from an adult with an advanced solid tumor such as melanoma, head and neck, liver or kidney cancer. This sample comprised CD4+ or CD8+ T cells sorted from blood, obtained in a trial of the OX40 agonist ivuxolimab. CDR3 region: CASSVSTGNEKLFF. The CDR3, as DNA: TGTGCCAGCAGTGTCTCGACAGGGAATGAAAAACTGTTTTTT.